These 23 T cell receptor beta chains were all obtained from the same sample, sequenced in a study of cytomegalovirus exposure and HLA in healthy donors. A multiplex PCR was run with 60 Vbeta primers and 13 Jbeta primers. Clones were read by immunoSEQ multiplex PCR, and TCRdb kept only the in-frame ones, dropping some. The sample carries under 200,000 clones, just over 75% recorded once. The sample was PBMCs. The receptors here all came from a woman aged 25 to 39 in good health and CMV-seropositive.

J is TRBJ2-1 and V is TRBV5-4; 9 bases are a match to TRBD1. This CDR3 spans 15 amino acids. After removal of 4 bases from V and 4 bases from J, the junction contained 6 bases not matched to a gene. Germline values: CDR1 SGHNT, CDR2 YYREEE (reference sequence). CDR3 sequence reads: CASSNRDREYNEQFF. The CDR3 DNA reads as TGTGCCAGCAGCAACCGGGACAGGGAATACAATGAGCAGTTCTTC.

This chain links TRBV30 with TRBJ1-2; 7 positions agree with TRBD1. CDR1 GTSNPN and CDR2 SVGIG come from the germline V gene (reference sequence). The CDR3 is 16 amino acids. V shed 4 bases and J 7 bases; nucleotides not matched to a gene: 18. The CDR3 region is CAWNDWTGPKEGGYTF. The CDR3 DNA sequence: TGTGCCTGGAATGACTGGACAGGACCCAAAGAGGGTGGCTACACCTTC. Full variable domain (outside the CDR3, taken from reference TRBV30 and TRBJ1-2): SQTIHQWPATLVQPVGSPLSLECTVEGTSNPNLYWYRQAAGRGLQLLFYSVGIGQISSEVPQNLSASRPQDRQFILSSKKLLLSDSGFYLCAWNDWTGPKEGGYTFGSGTRLTVV.

This chain connects TRBV6-5 to TRBJ1-1; TRBD1 is a possible D gene (5 bases). The CDR3 is 11 amino acids. V lost 7 bases, J lost 7 bases, and 10 bases lay in between. In germline, CDR1 is MNHEY, CDR2 SVGAGI. The DNA of the CDR3 is TGTGCCAGCACCGGGGGGGTTGAAGCTTTCTTT. Translated, it gives CASTGGVEAFF.

This chain connects TRBV7-2 to TRBJ1-1; 8 bases match TRBD1. The length of the CDR3 is 16 residues. Trimming at V came to 2 bases and at J to 4 bases, leaving 9 bases not matched to a gene. Germline loops: CDR1 SGHTA, CDR2 FQGNSA. As DNA, the CDR3 is TGTGCCAGCAGCTTATTTGGACAGGGATTGGGCACTGAAGCTTTCTTT. Translation gives CASSLFGQGLGTEAFF.

The CDR3 DNA is TGTGCCAGCAGCAGGGGGAGCGGACAGGGGAATCAGCCCCAGCATTTT. Translating it yields CASSRGSGQGNQPQHF. This sequence joins TRBV6-6 and TRBJ1-5, with 9 bases that match TRBD1. This CDR3 contains 16 residues. J lost 4 bases, V lost 6 bases, and 10 bases had no gene match. Germline V lookup: CDR1 MNHNY, CDR2 SVGAGI (reference sequence).

The chain carries TRBV4-3 and TRBJ1-1; 11 nucleotides line up with TRBD1. Trimming removed 4 bases from V and 4 bases from J; junction bases left unmatched: 5. The CDR3 loop spans 15 amino acids. Germline V gives CDR1 LGHNA, CDR2 YSLEER. This CDR3 is CASSLTGTGGTEAFF. The DNA for the CDR3 is TGCGCCAGCAGCCTTACCGGGACAGGGGGCACTGAAGCTTTCTTT.

The CDR3 DNA is TGTGCCAGCAGCTTTAAGGCGGACTCTGGAAACACCATATATTTT. This translates into CASSFKADSGNTIYF. V usage is TRBV5-6 and J usage is TRBJ1-3; no reliable D call. The CDR3 contains 15 residues. Germline V gene sequence: CDR1 SGHDT, CDR2 YYEEEE. The germline V and J ends were trimmed by 2 bases and 0 bases, with 9 bases remaining between them.

The V gene is TRBV5-1, the J gene TRBJ1-5; D is ambiguous. This CDR3 has 15 amino acids. V was clipped by 4 bases and J by 0 bases, with 11 bases between them. Germline V gene data show CDR1 as SGHRS and CDR2 as YFSETQ. CDR3 residues: CASSPGANSNQPQHF. For the CDR3, the DNA is TGCGCCAGCAGCCCCGGAGCGAATAGCAATCAGCCCCAGCATTTT.

The sample holds one count of this clone. This chain connects TRBV27 to TRBJ1-1; D remains ambiguous. CDR3 size: 16 residues. The ends were cut back, 3 bases at V and 1 base at J, with 15 bases in the middle. Germline V CDR1 and CDR2: MNHEY, SMNVEV (reference sequence). In nucleotides, the CDR3 is TGTGCCAGCAGTTTTCTCGACCACAGCGGGAACACTGAAGCTTTCTTT. Protein product: CASSFLDHSGNTEAFF.

V gene TRBV19 combines with J gene TRBJ2-2; 10 bases match TRBD2. The CDR3 totals 16 residues. V gave up 3 bases and J gave up 6 bases; unmatched junction bases: 7. Germline CDR1 and CDR2: LNHDA and SQIVND (reference sequence). CDR3 coding DNA: TGTGCCAGTAGTATTCCTTCTAGCGGGAGCCCCGGGGAGCTGTTTTTT. Translated, it gives CASSIPSSGSPGELFF.

This rearrangement joins TRBV7-6 to TRBJ1-1; 11 nucleotides line up with TRBD1. J gave up 3 bases and V 5 bases, and 8 bases lay outside the gene matches. This CDR3 spans 16 amino acids. Germline V lookup: CDR1 SGHVS, CDR2 FNYEAQ. Here the CDR3 reads CASSPKVGQGDTEAFF. CDR3 coding DNA: TGTGCCAGCAGCCCAAAGGTGGGACAGGGGGACACTGAAGCTTTCTTT.

In its sample, this clone was seen once. This chain links TRBV28 with TRBJ1-1, with D possibly being TRBD1 (5 bases). V was cut by 7 bases and J by 5 bases, with 17 bases left in between. The CDR3 spans 14 residues. Germline-derived CDR1 and CDR2 are MDHEN and SYDVKM. The CDR3 sequence: CASTLAGRGTEAFF. For the CDR3, the DNA is TGTGCCAGCACTCTCGCGGGGCGGGGGACTGAAGCTTTCTTT.

This chain uses TRBV6-6 with TRBJ2-1; D possibly corresponds to TRBD1 (5 bases). The CDR3 sequence is 13 residues long. CDR1 MNHNY and CDR2 SVGAGI come from the germline V gene (reference sequence). The germline V and J ends were trimmed by 8 bases and 6 bases, with 14 bases remaining between them. The CDR3 coding sequence is TGTGCCAGCGACCAGACAAGGGGCAATGAGCAGTTCTTC. Residues: CASDQTRGNEQFF.

The chain carries TRBV5-6 and TRBJ1-2, with 12 bases fitting TRBD1. Germline trimming cut 0 bases from V and 5 bases from J; bases unmatched to any gene: 2. CDR1 and CDR2 from the germline V gene are SGHDT and YYEEEE. There are 15 residues in the CDR3. The CDR3 is CASSLVGQGAYGYTF. For the CDR3, the DNA is TGTGCCAGCAGCTTGGTGGGACAGGGGGCTTATGGCTACACCTTC.

This clone is a singleton in its sample. V and J are TRBV6-5 and TRBJ1-2; 7 bases align to TRBD1. V trimming: 6 bases; J trimming: 0 bases; junction bases outside the gene matches: 4. The CDR3 has 14 amino acids. Germline CDR1 and CDR2: MNHEY and SVGAGI. The CDR3 DNA sequence: TGTGCCAGCAGCCGACAGGGACCTAACTATGGCTACACCTTC. Its protein is CASSRQGPNYGYTF.

The rearrangement links TRBV6-1 to TRBJ1-1; 7 bases fit TRBD1. The CDR3 consists of 13 residues. Germline CDR1 MNHNS, CDR2 SASEGT. Trimming cost V 3 bases and J 5 bases; bases outside gene matches: 3. CDR3 region: CASSESRGTEAFF. The DNA of the CDR3 is TGTGCCAGCAGTGAGAGCAGGGGGACTGAAGCTTTCTTT.

This clone was observed once. The J gene is TRBJ2-2, the V gene TRBV7-9, with D possibly matching TRBD2 (5 bases). Trimming cost V 2 bases and J 6 bases, with 7 bases left between them. The CDR3 is made up of 13 amino acids. CDR1 and CDR2 from the germline V gene are SEHNR and FQNEAQ (reference sequence). CDR3 bases: TGTGCCAGCAGCTTAACGGGGTCCGGGGAGCTGTTTTTT. Its translation is CASSLTGSGELFF.

J is TRBJ2-1 and V is TRBV6-5; 8 bases are shared with TRBD2. CDR3 length: 14 residues. Trimming at V came to 6 bases and at J to 5 bases, leaving 6 bases not matched to a gene. Looked up from germline, CDR1 is MNHEY and CDR2 is SVGAGI. The CDR3 region is CASSRGGNDNEQFF. The CDR3 DNA follows: TGTGCCAGCAGCCGCGGGGGGAATGACAATGAGCAGTTCTTC.

The chain carries TRBV29-1 and TRBJ1-1; D not certain. V lost 4 bases and J lost 2, with 11 bases in between. The CDR3 consists of 13 residues. Per germline, CDR1 SQVTM and CDR2 ANQGSEA. The CDR3 reads CSVVGTVNTEAFF. CDR3 bases: TGCAGCGTTGTCGGTACGGTTAACACTGAAGCTTTCTTT.

The chain uses TRBV5-1 and TRBJ1-1; no clear D gene. The ends were cut back, 2 bases at V and 1 base at J, with 9 bases in the middle. The CDR3 is 14 amino acids. Per germline, CDR1 SGHRS and CDR2 YFSETQ. This CDR3 reads CASSFENRNTEAFF. CDR3 DNA sequence: TGCGCCAGCAGCTTCGAAAACAGGAACACTGAAGCTTTCTTT.

This chain joins TRBV6-1 and TRBJ2-1, with 7 bases that match TRBD1. The CDR3 consists of 15 residues. The V and J ends lost 4 bases and 8 bases, in that order; junction bases with no gene match: 11. Per the germline V gene, CDR1 is MNHNS and CDR2 is SASEGT. The CDR3 DNA reads as TGTGCCAGCAGTGCCCACAGGGGATCCTCGGATGAGCAGTTCTTC. It is translated as CASSAHRGSSDEQFF.

V is TRBV15 and J is TRBJ2-5; D is ambiguous. The germline gives CDR1 LNHNV, CDR2 YYDKDF (reference sequence). This CDR3 spans 13 amino acids. The V end lost 4 bases, the J end lost 3 bases, and 9 bases lay between the germline ends. The CDR3 DNA is TGTGCCACCAGCACCTCCGAGAAAGAGACCCAGTACTTC. Its protein product is CATSTSEKETQYF.

This clone was seen more than once but under ten times. V usage is TRBV6-1 and J usage is TRBJ2-1; perhaps TRBD1 as D (5 bases). The CDR3 runs to 14 residues. Trimming removed 7 bases from V and 0 bases from J, with 10 bases in between. Germline V gene lookup returns CDR1 MNHNS and CDR2 SASEGT. CDR3 coding DNA: TGTGCCAGCAAGGGGTCCCCCTCCTACAATGAGCAGTTCTTC. Residues: CASKGSPSYNEQFF.